The next 11 T cell receptor beta chains were all read from a single sample in a study of blood T cell repertoires in COVID-19. TCRdb's copy holds only in-frame clones and misses some; the assay was immunoSEQ multiplex PCR. Found here are more than 95,000 clones, around 82% of them singletons; the top ten hold approximately 18%. Sequencing was performed on peripheral blood. Source of these receptors: a man aged 25-40 years with COVID-19, enrolled during active disease.

This clone was recorded only once. This sequence joins TRBV6-7 and TRBJ2-2; 10 nucleotides align to TRBD2. TRBV6-7 belongs to the ORF category, with a function that is uncertain. Unmatched junction bases numbered 7, after V lost 0 bases and J lost 0 bases. The CDR3 contains 19 residues. The CDR3 here is CASSYSWLAGDPNTGELFF. DNA for the CDR3: TGTGCCAGCAGTTACTCTTGGCTAGCGGGGGACCCGAACACCGGGGAGCTGTTTTTT.

CDR3 protein: CASRTAQETQYF. For the CDR3, the DNA is TGTGCCAGCAGAACAGCTCAAGAGACCCAGTACTTC. The J gene is TRBJ2-5, the V gene TRBV28; D is unresolved. Per germline, CDR1 MDHEN and CDR2 SYDVKM. This CDR3 has 12 amino acids. V was pared by 6 bases and J by 2 bases, with 7 bases between. Looking up the rest from reference TRBV28 and TRBJ2-5 gives the full variable domain: DVKVTQSSRYLVKRTGEKVFLECVQDMDHENMFWYRQDPGLGLRLIYFSYDVKMKEKGDIPEGYSVSREKKERFSLILESASTNQTSMYLCASRTAQETQYFGPGTRLLVL.

The chain employs TRBV28 and TRBJ1-1; D is unclear. The V gene lost 1 base and the J gene lost 7 bases, with 4 bases spanning the gap. The CDR3 length is 11 residues. Germline V lookup: CDR1 MDHEN, CDR2 SYDVKM. The DNA of the CDR3 is TGTGCCAGCAGTTTATCGGTTGAAGCTTTCTTT. It yields the protein CASSLSVEAFF.

This sequence joins TRBV15 and TRBJ1-5, with TRBD1 matching 7 bases. CDR3 length: 19 amino acids. Per the germline V gene, CDR1 is LNHNV and CDR2 is YYDKDF (reference sequence). The V segment lost 5 bases and the J segment 0 bases; nucleotides outside the gene matches: 16. This chain's CDR3 is CATSLRGGAGGFSNQPQHF. The CDR3 coding sequence is TGTGCCACCAGCCTCAGAGGGGGCGCGGGTGGTTTTAGCAATCAGCCCCAGCATTTT. Looking up the rest from reference TRBV15 and TRBJ1-5 gives the full variable domain: DAMVIQNPRYQVTQFGKPVTLSCSQTLNHNVMYWYQQKSSQAPKLLFHYYDKDFNNEADTPDNFQSRRPNTSFCFLDIRSPGLGDTAMYLCATSLRGGAGGFSNQPQHFGDGTRLSIL.

The chain uses TRBV6-5 and TRBJ1-5, with D maybe TRBD1 (6 bases). The CDR3 is 13 residues long. Germline V gene sequence: CDR1 MNHEY, CDR2 SVGAGI. V lost 8 bases, J lost 4 bases, and 12 bases lay in between. CDR3 bases: TGTGCCAGCTCTCGACAGGTTAATCAGCCCCAGCATTTT. It is translated as CASSRQVNQPQHF.

The rearrangement uses TRBV2 and TRBJ2-1; TRBD2 matches at 7 bases. Germline loops: CDR1 SNHLY, CDR2 FYNNEI. The J segment lost 2 bases and the V segment lost 7 bases, leaving 5 bases of the junction unmatched. This CDR3 is built from 14 residues. CDR3 sequence: CASKSGLAYNEQFF. CDR3 in DNA: TGTGCCAGCAAGTCTGGACTAGCCTACAATGAGCAGTTCTTC. Drawing the rest from reference TRBV2 and TRBJ2-1, the complete variable domain is EPEVTQTPSHQVTQMGQEVILRCVPISNHLYFYWYRQILGQKVEFLVSFYNNEISEKSEIFDDQFSVERPDGSNFTLKIRSTKLEDSAMYFCASKSGLAYNEQFFGPGTRLTVL.

The chain is built from TRBV28 and TRBJ1-2; 7 nucleotides agree with TRBD1. J gave up 8 bases and V 2 bases, and 5 bases lay outside the gene matches. The CDR3 totals 13 residues. The germline CDR1 and CDR2 sequences are MDHEN and SYDVKM. CDR3 nucleotide sequence: TGTGCCAGCAGTTTAACGGACAGGAGGGGCTACACCTTC. The encoded protein is CASSLTDRRGYTF.

The chain combines TRBV13 with TRBJ2-7; TRBD2 is a possible D gene (6 bases). V dropped 0 bases and J dropped 5 bases, with 8 bases sitting between them. The germline gives CDR1 PRHDT, CDR2 FYEKMQ (reference sequence). This CDR3 is 13 amino acids long. The CDR3 DNA is TGTGCCAGCAGCTTAGGCCGGAGGGACGAGCAGTACTTC. Its translation: CASSLGRRDEQYF.

The CDR3 nucleotides are TGTGCCAGCAGCCAAGTAACGAGACAGAGTTCTTTGCTTCAGTTCTTC. Translated, it gives CASSQVTRQSSLLQFF. This rearrangement joins TRBV3-1 (or the pseudogene TRBV3-2) to TRBJ2-1, with a weak D call TRBD1 (5 bases). Trimming cost V 1 base and J 13 bases, with 23 bases left between them. This CDR3 comprises 16 residues. Germline loops: CDR1 LGHDT, CDR2 YNNKEL (reference sequence).

This clone was found many times. The rearrangement joins TRBV4-1 to TRBJ1-6; TRBD1 aligns across 10 bases. Per germline, CDR1 MGHRA and CDR2 YSYEKL. V shed 4 bases, J shed 11 bases, and the junction held 8 bases outside the gene matches. The CDR3 spans 15 residues. CDR3 amino acids: CASSLSDRGDPPLHF. The CDR3 region has the DNA TGCGCCAGCAGCCTGTCGGACAGGGGGGACCCACCCCTCCACTTT.

The chain couples TRBV6-2 or TRBV6-3 to TRBJ2-1; 11 bases line up with TRBD2. V lost 5 bases to trimming and J lost 4 bases; unmatched junction nucleotides: 4. Germline V CDR1 and CDR2: MNHEY, SVGEGT. The CDR3 sequence is 15 residues long. The CDR3 here is CASSNSGGGYNEQFF. For the CDR3, the DNA is TGTGCCAGCAGTAATAGCGGGGGGGGATACAATGAGCAGTTCTTC.